This passage covers 8 T cell receptor beta chains from one sample sequenced in a study of blood T cell repertoires in COVID-19. Here immunoSEQ multiplex PCR was the method, and the copy in TCRdb shows in-frame clones only, minus some. The sample consists of some 96,000 clones, approximately 86% of them appearing once. Sequenced sample: peripheral blood. Receptors originate from a man aged 50 or older with active or convalescent COVID-19.

The gene calls are TRBV5-6 and TRBJ2-7, with D possibly being TRBD2 (6 bases). CDR1 and CDR2 from the germline V gene are SGHDT and YYEEEE. The CDR3 has 13 amino acids. The V and J ends lost 2 bases and 3 bases respectively, with 9 bases between them. The CDR3 spells CASSFWGDYEQYF. CDR3 sequence (DNA): TGTGCCAGCAGCTTTTGGGGGGACTACGAGCAGTACTTC.

This clone appeared a few times. The rearrangement joins TRBV6-6 to TRBJ2-3; the D gene is possibly TRBD2 (6 bases). This CDR3 spans 15 amino acids. V was pared by 5 bases and J by 0 bases, with 12 bases between. The germline CDR1 and CDR2 sequences are MNHNY and SVGAGI (reference sequence). The CDR3 reads CASSDRDSSTDTQYF. CDR3 bases: TGTGCCAGCAGTGACCGGGACTCTAGCACAGATACGCAGTATTTT.

The CDR3 here is CAWTGQDYEQYF. The CDR3, as DNA: TGTGCCTGGACCGGTCAGGACTACGAGCAGTACTTC. This sequence joins TRBV30 and TRBJ2-7; D gene uncertain. The V end lost 4 bases, the J end lost 3 bases, and 10 bases lay between the germline ends. Germline CDR1 and CDR2: GTSNPN and SVGIG (reference sequence). The CDR3 consists of 12 residues. Full variable domain (remainder filled in from reference TRBV30 and TRBJ2-7): SQTIHQWPATLVQPVGSPLSLECTVEGTSNPNLYWYRQAAGRGLQLLFYSVGIGQISSEVPQNLSASRPQDRQFILSSKKLLLSDSGFYLCAWTGQDYEQYFGPGTRLTVT.

The V gene is TRBV6-5, the J gene TRBJ2-7, with 12 bases matching TRBD2. The germline gives CDR1 MNHEY, CDR2 SVGAGI. The CDR3 loop spans 15 amino acids. The V gene end was trimmed by 7 bases and the J gene end by 3 bases; junction bases not matched to a gene: 7. The CDR3 sequence: CASKGGLAGFYEQYF. Here the CDR3 DNA reads TGTGCCAGCAAGGGAGGACTAGCGGGGTTCTACGAGCAGTACTTC.

This clone was observed once. This chain joins TRBV19 and TRBJ1-2; 10 nucleotides align to TRBD1. The CDR3 has 15 amino acids. CDR1 LNHDA and CDR2 SQIVND come from the germline V gene (reference sequence). Losses at the gene ends were 4 bases for V and 4 bases for J; bases not matched to a gene: 6. The CDR3 DNA reads TGTGCCAGTAGTAAAGACAGGGGGCGTACCTATGGCTACACCTTC. Its translation is CASSKDRGRTYGYTF.

The chain employs TRBV5-1 and TRBJ1-2; D is possibly TRBD1 (6 bases). The V gene lost 4 bases and the J gene lost 1 base, with 17 bases spanning the gap. The CDR3 sequence is 16 residues long. Per the germline V gene, CDR1 is SGHRS and CDR2 is YFSETQ. This CDR3 is CASSPTARGLNYGYTF. The CDR3 nucleotides read TGCGCCAGCAGCCCCACGGCCAGGGGCCTTAACTATGGCTACACCTTC.

This sequence joins TRBV6-5 and TRBJ1-2; weak D call: TRBD1 (5 bases). This CDR3 comprises 15 residues. The germline CDR1 and CDR2 sequences are MNHEY and SVGAGI. V was shortened by 6 bases and J by 8 bases, with 22 bases between the two germline ends. CDR3: CASSFVGGRSEGYTF. CDR3 coding DNA: TGTGCCAGCAGCTTCGTGGGGGGAAGATCGGAAGGCTACACCTTC.

This clone has just one count. The J gene is TRBJ1-2, the V gene TRBV7-8; perhaps TRBD1 as D (5 bases). Germline loops: CDR1 SGHVS, CDR2 FQNEAQ. V was pared by 4 bases and J by 0 bases, with 9 bases between. The CDR3 sequence is 14 residues long. CDR3 sequence (DNA): TGTGCCAGCAGCTCCGACAGACCTAACTATGGCTACACCTTC. Encoded protein: CASSSDRPNYGYTF.